These T cell receptor beta chains were read from a single sample in a study of PD-1 blockade in classical Hodgkin lymphoma. The repertoire was sequenced with immunoSEQ multiplex PCR; TCRdb's copy has only in-frame clones and lacks some. Among about 39,000 clones listed, just over 75% were seen once. The sequences come from peripheral blood mononuclear cells (PBMCs), collected before the fourth cycle of nivolumab. These receptors were obtained from a human donor with classical Hodgkin lymphoma. Both conserved end residues are part of each CDR3. The order of the fields is D gene, J gene, V gene, clone size, CDR3 DNA, CDR3 protein. The D gene is left open where the match is weak. Expanded clones are given a class, and other clones once, few, many or no size at all.

D gene: NA; J gene: TRBJ1-1; V gene: TRBV5-3; clone size: NA; CDR3 DNA: TGTGCCAGAAGCTTATCTTTTATGCCGCTGTCTGCCCCTGAAGCTTTCTTT; CDR3 protein: CARSLSFMPLSAPEAFF
D gene: NA; J gene: TRBJ2-7; V gene: TRBV5-1; clone size: few; CDR3 DNA: TGCGCCAGCAGCTTGCGGCAGGGAAACGAGCAGTACTTC; CDR3 protein: CASSLRQGNEQYF
D gene: TRBD2; J gene: TRBJ2-1; V gene: TRBV2; clone size: NA; CDR3 DNA: TGTGCCAGCAGTATACGCGGGGGGGCGGATGAGCAGTTCTTC; CDR3 protein: CASSIRGGADEQFF
D gene: TRBD1; J gene: TRBJ2-7; V gene: TRBV5-1; clone size: NA; CDR3 DNA: TGCGCCAGCGGGGACAGCCCGCTCGAGCAGTACTTC; CDR3 protein: CASGDSPLEQYF
D gene: NA; J gene: TRBJ2-7; V gene: TRBV9; clone size: NA; CDR3 DNA: TGTGCCAGCAGCGTAACCCCCTCGGGAGCCTCCTACGAGCAGTACTTC; CDR3 protein: CASSVTPSGASYEQYF
D gene: TRBD1; J gene: TRBJ1-4; V gene: TRBV5-1; clone size: once; CDR3 DNA: TGCGCCAGCAGCCAGGACAGGGGAAACCCAGAGGCTAATGAAAAACTGTTTTTT; CDR3 protein: CASSQDRGNPEANEKLFF
D gene: NA; J gene: TRBJ2-5; V gene: TRBV5-6; clone size: NA; CDR3 DNA: TGTGCCAGCAGCCCAATAACCCGCCCAATCCTCCAAGAGACCCAGTACTTC; CDR3 protein: CASSPITRPILQETQYF
D gene: TRBD1; J gene: TRBJ2-7; V gene: TRBV6-6; clone size: NA; CDR3 DNA: TGTGCCAGCAGTACGGAGGACAGGGCCCACTACGAGCAGTACTTC; CDR3 protein: CASSTEDRAHYEQYF
D gene: NA; J gene: TRBJ1-2; V gene: TRBV18; clone size: NA; CDR3 DNA: TGTGCCAGCTCCCCGGACAGATCCTATGGCTACACCTTC; CDR3 protein: CASSPDRSYGYTF
D gene: NA; J gene: TRBJ2-7; V gene: TRBV10-2; clone size: NA; CDR3 DNA: TGCGCCAGCAGTGAGTCGCGGACGGGAATAAATTTGGCGTACGAGCAGTACTTC; CDR3 protein: CASSESRTGINLAYEQYF